A single sample gave rise to the 26 T cell receptor beta chains below, sequenced in a study of CD8 T cells in ankylosing spondylitis (dated by TCRdb to the late 2010s). Libraries came from 5' RACE. TCRdb shows the sequencer as Illumina HiSeq 2500. In TCRdb, the public reads were trimmed at Q25 with fastp and aligned with MiXCR, with productive beta chains retained. When rows share a CDR3 protein, they turn into one entry using the most common DNA and genes. For this sample the table gives approximately 300,000 distinct CDR3 sequences, of which about 19% were detected only once. Of the sample, roughly 8% is held by the ten largest clones. Specimen: blood, either unsorted or a sorted T cell fraction (not recorded which). The receptor source for this set is a male donor with ankylosing spondylitis or in good health (not recorded which).

This clonotype showed up just a few times. V and J are TRBV10-3 and TRBJ2-3; 8 bases line up with TRBD1. Germline V gene sequence: CDR1 ENHRY, CDR2 SYGVKD. The CDR3 is 13 residues long. V dropped 10 bases and J dropped 3; count of bases not matched to a gene: 6. For the CDR3, the DNA is TGTGCCACCAGGACAGGGAGGACAGATACGCAGTATTTT. This translates into CATRTGRTDTQYF.

This clonotype was counted a few times. The chain is built from TRBV5-6 and TRBJ2-5; D unresolved. Between the trimmed V and J ends, which lost 4 bases and 5 bases, there was a span of 9 bases. Germline assignment: CDR1 SGHDT and CDR2 YYEEEE. This CDR3 spans 12 amino acids. CDR3 DNA sequence: TGTGCCAGCAGCCAGAACTTTGAGACCCAGTACTTC. The encoded protein is CASSQNFETQYF.

This clonotype was detected a few times. V usage is TRBV5-1 and J usage is TRBJ2-3; 11 nucleotides align to TRBD1. The germline gives CDR1 SGHRS, CDR2 YFSETQ. V trimming: 6 bases; J trimming: 3 bases; junction bases outside the gene matches: 6. The CDR3 covers 15 residues. CDR3 region: CASNPGTGGTDTQYF. In DNA, the CDR3 is TGCGCCAGCAACCCCGGGACAGGGGGGACAGATACGCAGTATTTT.

V gene TRBV20-1 combines with J gene TRBJ2-7, with no clear D. With 0 bases removed from V and 5 bases from J, the gap between germline ends came to 11 bases. CDR3 length equals 13 residues. Looked up from germline, CDR1 is DFQATT and CDR2 is SNEGSKA (reference sequence). CDR3 coding DNA: TGCAGTGCTAGAGATAGATTAGCCCACGAGCAGTACGTC. Translation gives CSARDRLAHEQYV.

V usage is TRBV2 and J usage is TRBJ2-3; 7 bases are a match to TRBD2. The V gene end was trimmed by 6 bases and the J gene end by 6 bases; junction bases not matched to a gene: 3. The CDR3 has 12 amino acids. Germline-derived CDR1 and CDR2 are SNHLY and FYNNEI. CDR3 residues: CASRVAGDTQYF. CDR3 sequence (DNA): TGTGCCAGCAGGGTAGCGGGCGATACGCAGTATTTT. Using reference TRBV2 and TRBJ2-3 for the parts outside the CDR3, the full variable domain is EPEVTQTPSHQVTQMGQEVILRCVPISNHLYFYWYRQILGQKVEFLVSFYNNEISEKSEIFDDQFSVERPDGSNFTLKIRSTKLEDSAMYFCASRVAGDTQYFGPGTRLTVL.

This sequence joins TRBV18 and TRBJ1-6; 8 bases agree with TRBD1. From germline, CDR1 is KGHSH and CDR2 LQKENI. The CDR3 contains 14 residues. With V trimmed by 3 bases and J by 7 bases, 2 bases remained unmatched. The CDR3, as DNA: TGTGCCAGCTCACCGCAGGGGGCGAATTCACCCCTCCACTTT. This codes for CASSPQGANSPLHF.

This clonotype showed up many times. The rearrangement uses TRBV6-5 and TRBJ2-5; 8 bases map to TRBD2. The V gene's germline CDR1 is MNHEY and CDR2 SVGAGI. Trimming cost V 4 bases and J 4 bases; bases outside gene matches: 5. The CDR3 has 14 amino acids. CDR3 sequence: CASSSTSGRETQYF. The CDR3 DNA reads TGTGCCAGCAGTTCCACCAGCGGGAGAGAGACCCAGTACTTC.

This clonotype was observed a handful of times. The chain joins TRBV7-2 to TRBJ1-1, with a possible D match to TRBD1 (6 bases). Germline loops: CDR1 SGHTA, CDR2 FQGNSA. CDR3 length: 16 amino acids. V lost 1 base to trimming and J lost 13 bases, with 25 bases between them. CDR3 residues: CASSLGGTGTFKSDFF. The CDR3 bases are TGTGCCAGCAGCTTAGGAGGAACCGGGACATTCAAAAGCGATTTCTTT.

Ten or more counts support this clonotype. V is TRBV29-1 and J is TRBJ2-5; D possibly corresponds to TRBD1 (5 bases). The CDR3 runs to 13 residues. Germline CDR1 SQVTM, CDR2 ANQGSEA. Deletions cut 5 bases from V and 5 bases from J, with 15 bases between. In DNA form, the CDR3 reads TGCAGCGTTCTTAACAGGTTGGGCGAGACCCAGTACTTC. Protein product: CSVLNRLGETQYF.

This clonotype was seen a handful of times. This chain uses TRBV29-1 with TRBJ2-2; D possibly corresponds to TRBD2 (5 bases). Trimming removed 6 bases from V and 5 bases from J, with 22 bases in between. This CDR3 comprises 16 residues. Germline assignment: CDR1 SQVTM and CDR2 ANQGSEA. The CDR3 DNA follows: TGCAGCGTCCAACTAGAGCGAACGTATACTACCGGGGAGCTGTTTTTT. It is translated as CSVQLERTYTTGELFF.

The V and J genes are TRBV27 and TRBJ1-3, with 10 bases that match TRBD1. J lost 3 bases, V lost 0 bases, and 2 bases had no gene match. Germline lookup yields CDR1 MNHEY and CDR2 SMNVEV (reference sequence). This CDR3 has 16 amino acids. The CDR3 nucleotides read TGTGCCAGCAGTTTATCTCGGACAGGGGGTGGAAACACCATATATTTT. This gives the protein CASSLSRTGGGNTIYF.

The rearrangement links TRBV6-5 to TRBJ1-6, with 11 positions matching TRBD1. The CDR3 consists of 15 residues. V lost 2 bases to trimming and J lost 10 bases; unmatched junction nucleotides: 4. The germline V gene encodes CDR1 MNHEY and CDR2 SVGAGI. The CDR3 DNA is TGTGCCAGCAGTTACGGCGGGACAGGGGGATCACCCCTCCACTTT. This encodes CASSYGGTGGSPLHF.

This clonotype has more than one count but fewer than ten. The CDR3 nucleotides are TGTGCCAGCTCGATGGGCCTACAGCCCCAGCATTTT. Residues: CASSMGLQPQHF. The chain is built from TRBV7-9 and TRBJ1-5; unclear D gene. Germline CDR1 is SEHNR and CDR2 is FQNEAQ (reference sequence). This CDR3 is 12 amino acids long. Trimming took off 8 bases at V and 7 bases at J, with 12 bases between the two ends.

The J gene is TRBJ2-3, the V gene TRBV7-3; 8 nucleotides align to TRBD2. The germline V gene has CDR1 SGHTA and CDR2 FQGTGA. Trimming cost V 4 bases and J 4 bases; bases outside gene matches: 7. The CDR3 length is 15 residues. The CDR3 protein is CASSSSGRGSDTQYF. For the CDR3, the DNA is TGTGCCAGCAGCTCAAGCGGGAGAGGGTCAGATACGCAGTATTTT.

This clonotype was seen a handful of times. The chain has TRBV4-2 and TRBJ2-3; no clear D gene. The V end lost 1 base, the J end lost 2 bases, and 4 bases lay between the germline ends. The CDR3 runs to 13 residues. Per the germline V gene, CDR1 is LGHNA and CDR2 is YNFKEQ. The CDR3 sequence: CASSQAFTDTQYF. The DNA for the CDR3 is TGTGCCAGCAGCCAAGCTTTCACAGATACGCAGTATTTT.

This clonotype was counted only a few times. The J gene is TRBJ1-2, the V gene TRBV9, with D unclear. From germline, CDR1 is SGDLS and CDR2 YYNGEE. Deletions cut 4 bases from V and 8 bases from J, with 18 bases between. The CDR3 length is 14 residues. The CDR3 DNA follows: TGTGCCAGCAGCCCCGGGATCAGCGCGGCAGGCTACACCTTC. It codes for CASSPGISAAGYTF.

This clonotype was seen more than once but under ten times. J is TRBJ2-7 and V is TRBV5-1; D not certain. This CDR3 comprises 14 residues. With 4 bases removed from V and 3 bases from J, the gap between germline ends came to 14 bases. Germline assignment: CDR1 SGHRS and CDR2 YFSETQ. This chain's CDR3 is CASSIYGPGYEQYV. The CDR3 DNA is TGCGCCAGCAGCATTTACGGCCCGGGCTACGAGCAGTACGTC.

This clonotype has more than one count but fewer than ten. The chain joins TRBV5-6 to TRBJ2-3; D is perhaps TRBD1 (5 bases). Trimming removed 4 bases at V and 6 bases at J, with 15 bases between. Germline CDR1 SGHDT, CDR2 YYEEEE. This CDR3 region has 14 residues. CDR3 nucleotides: TGTGCCAGCAGCGCCGGACAAGCACATGATACGCAGTATTTT. It specifies CASSAGQAHDTQYF.

This clonotype has a handful of counts. The CDR3 loop is CASQRQGAQETQYF. The CDR3 DNA is TGTGCCAGCCAGCGGCAGGGGGCCCAAGAGACCCAGTACTTC. The chain links TRBV10-3 to TRBJ2-5, with 8 bases aligning to TRBD1. Per germline, CDR1 ENHRY and CDR2 SYGVKD. The CDR3 spans 14 residues. The ends lost 10 bases at V and 1 base at J; junction bases unmatched: 8.

This rearrangement joins TRBV7-2 to TRBJ1-2; D gene uncertain. CDR1 and CDR2 from the germline V gene are SGHTA and FQGNSA. The CDR3 length is 15 residues. The V and J ends lost 3 bases and 4 bases respectively, with 15 bases between them. The CDR3 sequence is CASSFDPSSGYGYTF. The CDR3 coding sequence is TGTGCCAGCAGCTTTGATCCCTCGTCGGGCTATGGCTACACCTTC.

This clonotype occurred many times. This chain links TRBV29-1 with TRBJ1-1, with D unclear. Per germline, CDR1 SQVTM and CDR2 ANQGSEA. This CDR3 is built from 14 residues. V lost 0 bases to trimming and J lost 3 bases, with 11 bases between them. This chain's CDR3 is CSVEEIGRYTEAFF. The CDR3 bases are TGCAGCGTTGAAGAGATAGGGAGATACACTGAAGCTTTCTTT.

This clonotype has a handful of counts. The chain combines TRBV5-1 with TRBJ2-5; 8 nucleotides match TRBD2. Germline V gene data show CDR1 as SGHRS and CDR2 as YFSETQ. J lost 2 bases, V lost 2 bases, and 8 bases had no gene match. This CDR3 comprises 16 residues. Here the CDR3 DNA reads TGCGCCAGCAGCTTCGGGGGGGTTTATGGACAAGAGACCCAGTACTTC. This encodes CASSFGGVYGQETQYF.

This chain connects TRBV28 to TRBJ2-3, with 9 bases fitting TRBD2. This CDR3 spans 17 amino acids. Germline V gene lookup returns CDR1 MDHEN and CDR2 SYDVKM. Trimming at V came to 3 bases and at J to 1 base, leaving 8 bases not matched to a gene. DNA of the CDR3: TGTGCCAGCAGTTTTAATGGTGCGGGGGGGCGCACAGATACGCAGTATTTT. Translating it yields CASSFNGAGGRTDTQYF.

This clonotype has a handful of counts. The rearrangement links TRBV10-3 to TRBJ2-3; D unresolved. CDR1 and CDR2 from the germline V gene are ENHRY and SYGVKD. This CDR3 region has 15 residues. V shed 6 bases and J shed 0 bases, with 13 bases lying between them. CDR3 in amino acids: CAISETSSSTDTQYF. DNA of the CDR3: TGTGCCATCAGCGAGACATCTTCTAGCACAGATACGCAGTATTTT.

This clonotype was seen many times. The V gene is TRBV29-1, the J gene TRBJ1-2; D unclear. The length of the CDR3 is 11 residues. Trimming stripped 3 bases from V and 2 bases from J, with 4 bases between. The germline V gene has CDR1 SQVTM and CDR2 ANQGSEA. CDR3 DNA sequence: TGCAGCGTTGATCGAAACTATGGCTACACCTTC. Translated: CSVDRNYGYTF.

This clonotype was counted between two and nine times. The chain is built from TRBV5-1 and TRBJ2-3; a possible D gene is TRBD2 (5 bases). Germline-derived CDR1 and CDR2 are SGHRS and YFSETQ. The V end lost 4 bases, the J end lost 0 bases, and 9 bases lay between the germline ends. The CDR3 covers 14 residues. Here the CDR3 reads CASSTRTSTDTQYF. The DNA for the CDR3 is TGCGCCAGCAGCACCAGGACTAGCACAGATACGCAGTATTTT. The full variable domain, completed using reference TRBV5-1 and TRBJ2-3, is KAGVTQTPRYLIKTRGQQVTLSCSPISGHRSVSWYQQTPGQGLQFLFEYFSETQRNKGNFPGRFSGRQFSNSRSEMNVSTLELGDSALYLCASSTRTSTDTQYFGPGTRLTVL.